What follows are 17 T cell receptor beta chains derived from one specimen sequenced in a study of T cell repertoires in ileal Crohn's disease. The table came from immunoSEQ multiplex PCR; TCRdb's copy has only in-frame clones and leaves some out. The sample has 5,000 to 6,500 clones, 75% to 90% seen once; the top ten hold approximately 5%. The sample consisted of ileal tissue. All receptors come from an adult with Crohn's disease.

V usage is TRBV10-3 and J usage is TRBJ2-3, with D maybe TRBD2 (6 bases). The CDR3 sequence is 12 residues long. Germline V CDR1 and CDR2: ENHRY, SYGVKD. V lost 11 bases and J lost 6, with 15 bases in between. The CDR3 region is CASRDPGDTQYF. In DNA, the CDR3 is TGTGCCTCGCGGGACCCCGGGGATACGCAGTATTTT.

This chain joins TRBV6-1 and TRBJ1-5; no reliable D call. The CDR3 loop spans 13 amino acids. Trimming removed 3 bases at V and 5 bases at J, with 8 bases between. Germline V gene lookup returns CDR1 MNHNS and CDR2 SASEGT. This chain's CDR3 is CASSEWEDQPQHF. CDR3 DNA sequence: TGTGCCAGCAGTGAGTGGGAAGATCAGCCCCAGCATTTT.

The CDR3: CSVQIQGNYGYTF. CDR3 in DNA: TGCAGCGTTCAGATACAGGGGAACTATGGCTACACCTTC. The chain employs TRBV29-1 and TRBJ1-2, with TRBD1 identical over 7 bases. The CDR3 has 13 residues. Losses at the gene ends were 5 bases for V and 2 bases for J; bases not matched to a gene: 5. Germline values: CDR1 SQVTM, CDR2 ANQGSEA.

The V call is TRBV7-9, the J call TRBJ2-7; 11 nucleotides line up with TRBD2. Germline V lookup: CDR1 SEHNR, CDR2 FQNEAQ (reference sequence). V dropped 5 bases and J dropped 1; count of bases not matched to a gene: 4. The length of the CDR3 is 15 residues. CDR3: CASSRLAGKSYEQYF. As DNA, the CDR3 is TGTGCCAGCAGCCGACTAGCGGGAAAGTCCTACGAGCAGTACTTC.

The V and J genes are TRBV27 and TRBJ2-1; either TRBD1 or TRBD2 may supply D (6 bases each). Trimming shortened V by 2 bases and J by 6 bases, and 11 bases separated the two germline ends. The CDR3 loop spans 14 amino acids. Germline V gene data show CDR1 as MNHEY and CDR2 as SMNVEV (reference sequence). CDR3 amino acids: CASSLVEGGNEQFF. The CDR3 bases are TGTGCCAGCAGTTTAGTTGAGGGGGGCAATGAGCAGTTCTTC.

This clone was detected only a few times. J is TRBJ2-3 and V is TRBV27, with a tentative D call TRBD2 (5 bases). This CDR3 region has 16 residues. Germline loops: CDR1 MNHEY, CDR2 SMNVEV (reference sequence). Trimming stripped 5 bases from V and 0 bases from J, with 15 bases between. CDR3 coding DNA: TGTGCCAGCAGTCCGGACTTCTTATTTAGCACAGATACGCAGTATTTT. Translation gives CASSPDFLFSTDTQYF.

Only a few counts were recorded for this clone. This sequence joins TRBV9 and TRBJ1-2; D gene ambiguous. Trimming took off 3 bases at V and 7 bases at J, with 10 bases between the two ends. The CDR3 loop spans 12 amino acids. Germline V gene data show CDR1 as SGDLS and CDR2 as YYNGEE. CDR3 nucleotide sequence: TGTGCCAGCAGCGAGGGATGGTTTGGCTACACCTTC. Amino acids: CASSEGWFGYTF. Complete variable domain (other parts from reference TRBV9 and TRBJ1-2): DSGVTQTPKHLITATGQRVTLRCSPRSGDLSVYWYQQSLDQGLQFLIQYYNGEERAKGNILERFSAQQFPDLHSELNLSSLELGDSALYFCASSEGWFGYTFGSGTRLTVV.

The rearrangement links TRBV11-2 to TRBJ2-7; 7 bases line up with TRBD2. V shed 0 bases, J shed 1 base, and the junction held 9 bases outside the gene matches. The CDR3 has 17 residues. Germline V CDR1 and CDR2: SGHAT, FQNNGV. The CDR3, as DNA: TGTGCCAGCAGCTTAGATCAAGTGGGACTACAGTCCTACGAGCAGTACTTC. The encoded protein is CASSLDQVGLQSYEQYF.

The J gene is TRBJ1-4, the V gene TRBV28, with a tentative D call TRBD1 (5 bases). Looked up from germline, CDR1 is MDHEN and CDR2 is SYDVKM. V was trimmed by 1 base and J by 8 bases, leaving 11 bases between them. The CDR3 has 14 amino acids. The CDR3 nucleotides are TGTGCCAGCAGTTTATACCAGGGCCAAGAAAAACTGTTTTTT. Amino acids: CASSLYQGQEKLFF.

This clone has a handful of counts. The V and J genes are TRBV29-1 and TRBJ2-7; D remains ambiguous. Trimming pared 8 bases from V and 5 bases from J, leaving 16 bases between. CDR1 is SQVTM, CDR2 ANQGSEA, per germline. The CDR3 consists of 12 residues. The CDR3 coding sequence is TGCAGCTTACTGGACGGAAACGACGAGCAGTACTTC. It specifies CSLLDGNDEQYF.

This clone came up once. The rearrangement joins TRBV19 to TRBJ2-1, with D perhaps TRBD2 (6 bases). Germline CDR1 is LNHDA and CDR2 is SQIVND (reference sequence). V shed 4 bases and J shed 0 bases, with 10 bases lying between them. The CDR3 runs to 15 residues. Here the CDR3 DNA reads TGTGCCAGTAGTAGGGGACTCACCTCCTACAATGAGCAGTTCTTC. Translation gives CASSRGLTSYNEQFF.

The CDR3 here is CASSPFRRESPLHF. The DNA for the CDR3 is TGTGCCAGTAGCCCCTTTCGGAGAGAATCACCCCTCCACTTT. The V and J genes are TRBV19 and TRBJ1-6; D call uncertain. The germline V gene has CDR1 LNHDA and CDR2 SQIVND (reference sequence). CDR3 length: 14 amino acids. V lost 6 bases and J 10 bases, leaving 16 bases between the germline ends.

By sample share, this clone is large. The rearrangement links TRBV7-9 to TRBJ1-4; a weak D match, TRBD1 (5 bases). Between the trimmed V and J ends, which lost 8 bases and 4 bases, there was a span of 11 bases. Germline V gene lookup returns CDR1 SEHNR and CDR2 FQNEAQ (reference sequence). There are 13 residues in the CDR3. The CDR3 sequence is CASGGTVNEKLFF. The CDR3 DNA reads as TGTGCCAGCGGGGGGACGGTTAATGAAAAACTGTTTTTT.

In its sample, this clone was seen a few times. The J gene is TRBJ1-2, the V gene TRBV6-1; maybe TRBD1 (6 bases). CDR1 is MNHNS, CDR2 SASEGT, per germline. The CDR3 runs 16 residues. V was pared by 2 bases and J by 5 bases, with 18 bases between. DNA of the CDR3: TGTGCCAGCAGTGAACCGATTGGGTGGCAGGGGTATGGCTACACCTTC. Its protein product is CASSEPIGWQGYGYTF.

V usage is TRBV5-6 and J usage is TRBJ2-7, with TRBD1 as a possible D gene (6 bases). The CDR3 contains 14 residues. Germline values: CDR1 SGHDT, CDR2 YYEEEE. Trimming pared 4 bases from V and 3 bases from J, leaving 14 bases between. The DNA for the CDR3 is TGTGCCAGCAGCCTCTCGACAGGTGACTACGAGCAGTACTTC. Protein sequence: CASSLSTGDYEQYF.

The sample holds one count of this clone. The V and J genes are TRBV18 and TRBJ2-3; 11 nucleotides align to TRBD2. CDR1 is KGHSH, CDR2 LQKENI, per germline. The ends lost 6 bases at V and 3 bases at J; junction bases unmatched: 8. The CDR3 runs to 16 residues. The CDR3: CASSLLAGVNTDTQYF. In nucleotides, the CDR3 is TGTGCCAGCTCTTTACTAGCGGGAGTAAATACAGATACGCAGTATTTT. The full variable domain, in which reference TRBV18 and TRBJ2-3 provide the parts outside the CDR3, is NAGVMQNPRHLVRRRGQEARLRCSPMKGHSHVYWYRQLPEEGLKFMVYLQKENIIDESGMPKERFSAEFPKEGPSILRIQQVVRGDSAAYFCASSLLAGVNTDTQYFGPGTRLTVL.

V and J are TRBV9 and TRBJ1-4; the D gene is possibly TRBD1 (6 bases). Germline V gene lookup returns CDR1 SGDLS and CDR2 YYNGEE. V gave up 3 bases and J gave up 8 bases, with 14 bases separating them. There are 14 residues in the CDR3. This CDR3 is CASSGGRLGEKLFF. DNA of the CDR3: TGTGCCAGCAGCGGGGGGCGATTAGGCGAAAAACTGTTTTTT.